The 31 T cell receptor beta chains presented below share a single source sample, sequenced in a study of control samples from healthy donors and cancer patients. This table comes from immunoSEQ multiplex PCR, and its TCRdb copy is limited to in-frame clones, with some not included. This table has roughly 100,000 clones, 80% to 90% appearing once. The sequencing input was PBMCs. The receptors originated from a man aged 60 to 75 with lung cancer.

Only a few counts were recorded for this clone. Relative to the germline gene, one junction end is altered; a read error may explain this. In DNA form, the CDR3 reads TGTGCCAGCAGTGACTCGGGGACAGGAGGTGGCTACACCTTC. Amino acids: CASSDSGTGGGYTF. The V call is TRBV6-2 or TRBV6-3, the J call TRBJ1-2; 8 bases are shared with TRBD1. This CDR3 is 14 amino acids long. CDR1 and CDR2 (germline): MNHEY, SVGEGT.

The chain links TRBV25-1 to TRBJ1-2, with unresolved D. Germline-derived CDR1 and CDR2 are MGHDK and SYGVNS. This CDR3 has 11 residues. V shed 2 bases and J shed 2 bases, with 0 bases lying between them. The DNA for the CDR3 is TGTGCCAGCAGTGAAAACTATGGCTACACCTTC. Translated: CASSENYGYTF.

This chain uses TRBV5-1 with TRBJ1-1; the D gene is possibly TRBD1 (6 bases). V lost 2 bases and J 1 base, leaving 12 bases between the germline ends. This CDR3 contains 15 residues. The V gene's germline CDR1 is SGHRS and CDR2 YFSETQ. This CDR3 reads CASSLQGIGNTEAFF. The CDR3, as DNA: TGCGCCAGCAGCTTACAGGGAATTGGGAACACTGAAGCTTTCTTT.

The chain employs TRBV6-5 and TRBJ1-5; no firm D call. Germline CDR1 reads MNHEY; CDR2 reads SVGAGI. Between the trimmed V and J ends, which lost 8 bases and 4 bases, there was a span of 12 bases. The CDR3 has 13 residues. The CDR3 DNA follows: TGTGCCAGCGCCATCGGAGGAAATCAGCCCCAGCATTTT. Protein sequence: CASAIGGNQPQHF.

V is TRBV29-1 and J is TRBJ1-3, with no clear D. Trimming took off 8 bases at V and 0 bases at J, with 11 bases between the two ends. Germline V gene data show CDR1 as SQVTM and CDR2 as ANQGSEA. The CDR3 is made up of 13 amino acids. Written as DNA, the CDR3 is TGCAGCCCCGGGCGGACCTCTGGAAACACCATATATTTT. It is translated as CSPGRTSGNTIYF.

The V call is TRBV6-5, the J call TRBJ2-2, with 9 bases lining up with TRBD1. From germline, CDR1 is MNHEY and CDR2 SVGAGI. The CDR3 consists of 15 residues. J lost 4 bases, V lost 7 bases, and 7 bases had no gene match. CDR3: CASKRGTGTTGELFF. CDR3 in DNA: TGTGCCAGCAAAAGGGGGACAGGGACCACCGGGGAGCTGTTTTTT.

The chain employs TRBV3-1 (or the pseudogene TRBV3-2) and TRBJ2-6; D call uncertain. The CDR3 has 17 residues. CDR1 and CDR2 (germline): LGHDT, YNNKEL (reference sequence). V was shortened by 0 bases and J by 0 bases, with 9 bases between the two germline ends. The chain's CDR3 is CASSQDLRVSGANVLTF. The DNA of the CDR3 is TGTGCCAGCAGCCAAGATCTAAGAGTCTCTGGGGCCAACGTCCTGACTTTC.

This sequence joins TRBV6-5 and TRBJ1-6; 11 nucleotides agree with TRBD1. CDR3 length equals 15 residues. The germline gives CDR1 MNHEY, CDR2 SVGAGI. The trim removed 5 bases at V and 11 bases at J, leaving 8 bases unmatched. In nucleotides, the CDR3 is TGTGCCAGCAGTCGGACAGGGGGCGCCGGGGCACCCCTCCACTTT. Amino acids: CASSRTGGAGAPLHF.

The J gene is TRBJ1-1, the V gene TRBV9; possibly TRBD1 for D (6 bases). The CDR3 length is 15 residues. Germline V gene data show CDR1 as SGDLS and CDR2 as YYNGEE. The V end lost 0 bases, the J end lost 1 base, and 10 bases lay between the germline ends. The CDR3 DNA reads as TGTGCCAGCAGCGTAGGGGGGGCCTCGAACACTGAAGCTTTCTTT. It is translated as CASSVGGASNTEAFF.

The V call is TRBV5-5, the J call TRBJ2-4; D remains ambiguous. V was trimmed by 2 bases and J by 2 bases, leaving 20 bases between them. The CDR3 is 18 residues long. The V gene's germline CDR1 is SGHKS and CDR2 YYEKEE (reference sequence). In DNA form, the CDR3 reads TGTGCCAGCAGCTTTGATTCCTCCGACATTGTTTCCAAAAACATTCAGTACTTC. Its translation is CASSFDSSDIVSKNIQYF.

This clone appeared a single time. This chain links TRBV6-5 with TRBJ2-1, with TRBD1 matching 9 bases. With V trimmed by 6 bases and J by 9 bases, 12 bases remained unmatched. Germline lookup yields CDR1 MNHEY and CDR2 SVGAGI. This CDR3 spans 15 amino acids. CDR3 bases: TGTGCCAGCAGCCCCCCGGGACAGGGATTAGGTGAGCAGTTCTTC. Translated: CASSPPGQGLGEQFF.

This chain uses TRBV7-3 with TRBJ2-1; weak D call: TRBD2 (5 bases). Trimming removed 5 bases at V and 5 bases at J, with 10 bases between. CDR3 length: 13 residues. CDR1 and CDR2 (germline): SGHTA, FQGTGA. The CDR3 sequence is CASSPDGNNEQFF. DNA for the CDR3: TGTGCCAGCAGCCCCGACGGGAACAATGAGCAGTTCTTC.

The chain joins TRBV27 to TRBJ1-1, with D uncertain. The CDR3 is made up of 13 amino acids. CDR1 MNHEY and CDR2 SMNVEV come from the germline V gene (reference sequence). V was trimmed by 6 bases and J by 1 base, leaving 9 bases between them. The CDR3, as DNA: TGTGCCAGCAGCTTGAAGAGGAACACTGAAGCTTTCTTT. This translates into CASSLKRNTEAFF.

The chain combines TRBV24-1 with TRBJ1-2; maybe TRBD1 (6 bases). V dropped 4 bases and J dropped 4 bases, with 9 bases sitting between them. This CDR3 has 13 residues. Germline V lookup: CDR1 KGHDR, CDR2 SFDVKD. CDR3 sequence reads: CATSDRGSYGYTF. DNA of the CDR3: TGTGCCACCAGTGACAGGGGTAGCTATGGCTACACCTTC.

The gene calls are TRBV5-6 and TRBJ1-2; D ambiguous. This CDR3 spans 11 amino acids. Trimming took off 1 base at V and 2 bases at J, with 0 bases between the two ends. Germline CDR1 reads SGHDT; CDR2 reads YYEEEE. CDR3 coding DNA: TGTGCCAGCAGCTTGAACTATGGCTACACCTTC. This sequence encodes CASSLNYGYTF.

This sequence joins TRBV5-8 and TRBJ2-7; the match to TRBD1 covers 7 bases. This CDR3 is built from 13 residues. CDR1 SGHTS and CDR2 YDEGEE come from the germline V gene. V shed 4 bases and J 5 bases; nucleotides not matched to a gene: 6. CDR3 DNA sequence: TGTGCCAGCAGCATGAGAGGGGGCAACGAGCAGTACTTC. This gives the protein CASSMRGGNEQYF.

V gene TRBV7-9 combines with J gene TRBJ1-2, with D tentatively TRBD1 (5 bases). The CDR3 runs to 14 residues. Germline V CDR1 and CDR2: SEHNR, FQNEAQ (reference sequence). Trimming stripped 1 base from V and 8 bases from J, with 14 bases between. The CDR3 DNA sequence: TGTGCCAGCAGCTTAGAGGGGAGTATGGAGGGCTACACCTTC. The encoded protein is CASSLEGSMEGYTF.

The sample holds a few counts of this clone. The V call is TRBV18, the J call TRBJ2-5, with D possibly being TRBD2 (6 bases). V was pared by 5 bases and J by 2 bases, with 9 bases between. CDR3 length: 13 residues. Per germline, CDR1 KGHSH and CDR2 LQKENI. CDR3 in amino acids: CASSGRQQETQYF. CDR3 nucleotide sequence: TGTGCCAGCTCAGGGAGGCAGCAAGAGACCCAGTACTTC.

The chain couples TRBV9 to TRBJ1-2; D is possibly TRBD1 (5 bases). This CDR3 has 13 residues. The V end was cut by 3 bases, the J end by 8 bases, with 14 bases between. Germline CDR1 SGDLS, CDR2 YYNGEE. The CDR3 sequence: CASSALGGGGYTF. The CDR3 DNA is TGTGCCAGCAGCGCTTTAGGTGGGGGAGGCTACACCTTC.

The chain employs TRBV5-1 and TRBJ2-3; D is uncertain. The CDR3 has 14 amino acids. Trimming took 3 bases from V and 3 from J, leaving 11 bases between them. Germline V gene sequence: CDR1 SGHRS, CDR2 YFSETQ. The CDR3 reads CASSSTINTDTQYF. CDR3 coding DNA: TGCGCCAGCAGCTCAACCATTAATACAGATACGCAGTATTTT.

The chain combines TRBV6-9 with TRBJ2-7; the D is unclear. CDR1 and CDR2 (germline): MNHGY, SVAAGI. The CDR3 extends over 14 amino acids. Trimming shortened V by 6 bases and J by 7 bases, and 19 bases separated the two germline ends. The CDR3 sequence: CASSHNSNLDEQYV. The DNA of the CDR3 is TGTGCCAGCAGCCACAACTCAAATCTTGATGAGCAGTACGTC.

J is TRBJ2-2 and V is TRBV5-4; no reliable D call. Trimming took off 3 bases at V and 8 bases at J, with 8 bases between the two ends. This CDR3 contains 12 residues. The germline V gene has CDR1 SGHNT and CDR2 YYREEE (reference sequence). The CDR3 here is CASSSGLGELFF. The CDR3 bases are TGTGCCAGCAGCTCGGGCCTTGGGGAGCTGTTTTTT.

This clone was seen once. CDR3 loop: CASKNPFPDTQYF. CDR3 coding DNA: TGTGCCAGCAAGAACCCGTTTCCAGATACGCAGTATTTT. The rearrangement uses TRBV6-5 and TRBJ2-3; unclear D gene. Deletions cut 7 bases from V and 4 bases from J, with 12 bases between. CDR1 MNHEY and CDR2 SVGAGI come from the germline V gene. The CDR3 sequence is 13 residues long.

CDR3 sequence reads: CASSGGALNTEAFF. The CDR3 coding sequence is TGTGCCAGCAGTGGGGGAGCGTTGAACACTGAAGCTTTCTTT. The rearrangement uses TRBV25-1 and TRBJ1-1; D is undetermined. Trimming cost V 4 bases and J 0 bases, with 9 bases left between them. This CDR3 comprises 14 residues. Germline-derived CDR1 and CDR2 are MGHDK and SYGVNS.

CDR3 region: CASSRGRGQETQYF. As DNA, the CDR3 is TGTGCCAGCAGCCGGGGCAGGGGTCAAGAGACCCAGTACTTC. The chain combines TRBV7-9 with TRBJ2-5, with TRBD1 as a possible D gene (6 bases). V was clipped by 5 bases and J by 2 bases, with 12 bases between them. This CDR3 has 14 amino acids. The germline V gene encodes CDR1 SEHNR and CDR2 FQNEAQ (reference sequence).

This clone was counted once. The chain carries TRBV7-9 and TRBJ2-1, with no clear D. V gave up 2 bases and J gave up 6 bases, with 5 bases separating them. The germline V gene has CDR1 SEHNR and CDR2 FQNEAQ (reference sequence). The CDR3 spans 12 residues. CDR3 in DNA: TGTGCCAGCAGCTTACAGACCAATGAGCAGTTCTTC. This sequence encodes CASSLQTNEQFF.

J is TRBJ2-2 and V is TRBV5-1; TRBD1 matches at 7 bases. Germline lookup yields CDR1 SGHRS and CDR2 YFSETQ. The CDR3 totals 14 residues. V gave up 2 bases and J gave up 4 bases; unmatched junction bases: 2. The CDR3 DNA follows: TGCGCCAGCAGCTTCCGGGACAGCACCGGGGAGCTGTTTTTT. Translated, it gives CASSFRDSTGELFF.

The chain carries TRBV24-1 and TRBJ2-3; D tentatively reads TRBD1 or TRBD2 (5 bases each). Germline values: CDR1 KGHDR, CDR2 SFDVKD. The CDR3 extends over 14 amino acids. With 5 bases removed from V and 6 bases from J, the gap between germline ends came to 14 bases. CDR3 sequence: CATSVKGRDDTQYF. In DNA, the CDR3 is TGTGCCACCAGTGTTAAGGGCAGGGACGATACGCAGTATTTT.

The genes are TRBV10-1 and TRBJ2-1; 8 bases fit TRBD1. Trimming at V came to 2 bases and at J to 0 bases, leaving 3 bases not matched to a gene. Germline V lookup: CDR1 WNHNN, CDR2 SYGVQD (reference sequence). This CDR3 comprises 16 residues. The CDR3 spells CASSEPGTGSYNEQFF. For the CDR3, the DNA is TGCGCCAGCAGTGAGCCCGGGACAGGCTCCTACAATGAGCAGTTCTTC.

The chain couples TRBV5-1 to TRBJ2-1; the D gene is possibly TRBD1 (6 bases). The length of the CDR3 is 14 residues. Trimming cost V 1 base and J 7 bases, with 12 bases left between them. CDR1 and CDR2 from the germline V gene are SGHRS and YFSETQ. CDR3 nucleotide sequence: TGCGCCAGCAGCTTGCGCTCTGGGACAAATGAGCAGTTCTTC. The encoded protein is CASSLRSGTNEQFF. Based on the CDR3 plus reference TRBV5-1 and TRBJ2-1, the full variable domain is KAGVTQTPRYLIKTRGQQVTLSCSPISGHRSVSWYQQTPGQGLQFLFEYFSETQRNKGNFPGRFSGRQFSNSRSEMNVSTLELGDSALYLCASSLRSGTNEQFFGPGTRLTVL.

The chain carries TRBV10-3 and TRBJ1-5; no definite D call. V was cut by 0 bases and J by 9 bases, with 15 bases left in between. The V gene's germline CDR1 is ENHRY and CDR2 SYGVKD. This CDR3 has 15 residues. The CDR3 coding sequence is TGTGCCATCAGTGAGTCGAATCTCCTTTCCGGGCCCCAGCATTTT. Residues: CAISESNLLSGPQHF.